The source of this T cell receptor beta chain is a study of blood T cell repertoires in COVID-19. Study as a whole: Specimens from acute and convalescent COVID-19 originated in the United States, Italy and Spain.

The CDR3 contains 14 residues. Germline CDR1 is SGHRS and CDR2 is YFSETQ. The germline V and J ends were trimmed by 7 bases and 6 bases, with 20 bases remaining between them. Clinical history as reported by participants underpinned cohort assignment. As processed by the authors: Reference gene primer amplification gave estimated nucleated cell counts. The assay was immunoSEQ multiplex PCR, and TCRdb's table has in-frame clones only and misses some. V and J calls and clone size are as listed in that table; D and trimming were resolved from the DNA. The profile shows hundreds of thousands of clones, 75% to 90% of them singletons.

The sample consisted of PBMCs or T cells enriched from blood (not recorded which). The source is a man aged 18 to 29 who had recovered from COVID-19. The chain carries TRBV5-1 and TRBJ2-7; maybe TRBD1 (8 bases). Here the CDR3 reads CASVGGQGAREQYF. CDR3 DNA: TGCGCCAGCGTGGGGGGGCAGGGGGCCCGCGAGCAGTACTTC.